This T cell receptor beta chain comes out of a study of T cells in Graves' hyperthyroidism and ophthalmopathy. Looking at the study overall: Before any treatment, at initial diagnosis, peripheral blood was collected.

Amplification yielded TCR beta CDR3 regions, with RNA transcripts as the source. HTBI primers were employed in a first-round RT-PCR of the TCR CDR3. MiXCR, applied by TCRdb to the multiplex PCR reads, yields one record per CDR3 protein. This sample carries under 300,000 distinct CDR3 sequences, 12% to 15% of them seen once, and the ten largest clones take around 31%. Germline V gene lookup returns CDR1 SEHNR and CDR2 FQNEAQ (reference sequence). The ends were cut back, 5 bases at V and 5 bases at J, with 15 bases in the middle. This CDR3 comprises 15 residues. Hyperthyroidism was newly diagnosed in patients aged 18 to 65 (duration under 2 months). This clonotype came up a few times.

The sequenced sample consisted of blood. The clonotype was recovered from a woman aged 50 to 60 with Graves' hyperthyroidism that later progressed to Graves' ophthalmopathy. This chain links TRBV7-9 with TRBJ2-2; D is unclear. CDR3 DNA: TGTGCCAGCAGCAAAATAGCCCCACTTACCGGGGAGCTGTTTTTT. Translating gives CASSKIAPLTGELFF.